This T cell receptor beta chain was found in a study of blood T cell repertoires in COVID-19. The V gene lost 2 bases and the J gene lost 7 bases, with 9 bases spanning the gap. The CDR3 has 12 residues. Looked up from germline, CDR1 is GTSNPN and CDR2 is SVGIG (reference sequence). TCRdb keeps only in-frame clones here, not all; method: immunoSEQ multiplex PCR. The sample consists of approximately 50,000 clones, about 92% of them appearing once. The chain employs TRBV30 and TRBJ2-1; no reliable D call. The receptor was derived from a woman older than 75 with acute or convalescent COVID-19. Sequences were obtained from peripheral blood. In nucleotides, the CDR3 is TGTGCCTGGAGTATTGGAGCGAATGAGCAGTTCTTC. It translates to CAWSIGANEQFF.